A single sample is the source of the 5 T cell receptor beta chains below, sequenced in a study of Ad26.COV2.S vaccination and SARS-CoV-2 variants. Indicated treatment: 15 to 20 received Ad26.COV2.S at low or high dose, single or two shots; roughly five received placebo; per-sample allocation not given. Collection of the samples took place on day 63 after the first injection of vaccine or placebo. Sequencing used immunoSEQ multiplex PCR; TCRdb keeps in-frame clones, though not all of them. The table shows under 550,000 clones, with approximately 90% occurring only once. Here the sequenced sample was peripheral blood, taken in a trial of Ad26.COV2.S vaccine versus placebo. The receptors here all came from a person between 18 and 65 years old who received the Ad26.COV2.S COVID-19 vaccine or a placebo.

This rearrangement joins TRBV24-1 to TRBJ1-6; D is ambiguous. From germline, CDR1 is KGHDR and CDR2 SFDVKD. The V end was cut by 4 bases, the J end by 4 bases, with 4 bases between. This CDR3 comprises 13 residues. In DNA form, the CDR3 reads TGTGCCACCAGTGAACAGTATAATTCACCCCTCCACTTT. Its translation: CATSEQYNSPLHF.

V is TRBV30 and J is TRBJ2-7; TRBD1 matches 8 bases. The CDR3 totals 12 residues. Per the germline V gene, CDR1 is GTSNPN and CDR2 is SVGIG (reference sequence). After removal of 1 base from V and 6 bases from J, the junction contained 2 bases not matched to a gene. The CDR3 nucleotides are TGTGCCTGGAGTGAGACAGGGGCCGAGCAGTACTTC. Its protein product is CAWSETGAEQYF.

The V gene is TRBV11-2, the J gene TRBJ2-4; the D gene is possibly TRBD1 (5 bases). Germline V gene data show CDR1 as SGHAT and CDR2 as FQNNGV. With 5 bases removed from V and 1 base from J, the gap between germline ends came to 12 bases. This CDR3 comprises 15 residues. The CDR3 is CASSAGFWAKNIQYF. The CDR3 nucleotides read TGTGCCAGCAGCGCAGGGTTCTGGGCCAAAAACATTCAGTACTTC.

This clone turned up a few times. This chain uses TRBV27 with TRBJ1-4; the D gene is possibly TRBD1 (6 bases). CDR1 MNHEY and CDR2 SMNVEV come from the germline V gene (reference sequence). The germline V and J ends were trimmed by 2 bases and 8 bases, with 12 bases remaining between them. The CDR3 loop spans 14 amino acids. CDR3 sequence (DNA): TGTGCCAGCAGTTTAATGGGGGCCCAGGAAAAACTGTTTTTT. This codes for CASSLMGAQEKLFF.

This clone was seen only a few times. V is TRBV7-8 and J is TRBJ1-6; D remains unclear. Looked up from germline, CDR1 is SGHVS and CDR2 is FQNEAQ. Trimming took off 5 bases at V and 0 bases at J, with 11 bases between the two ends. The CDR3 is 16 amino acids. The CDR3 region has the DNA TGTGCCAGCAGCCAAAGTACGAGCTCCTATAATTCACCCCTCCACTTT. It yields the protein CASSQSTSSYNSPLHF.